This T cell receptor (beta chain) was identified during a study of CD8 T cells in ankylosing spondylitis. Concerning this clonotype: The antigen remains undetermined.

A single record per CDR3 protein comes from TCRdb applying MiXCR to the 5' RACE reads. The profile shows 700,000 to 850,000 distinct CDR3 sequences, about 11% of them singletons. The CDR3 is made up of 13 amino acids. V gave up 0 bases and J gave up 9 bases; unmatched junction bases: 2. The V gene's germline CDR1 is SGHNT and CDR2 YENEEA. Study results and caveats: Seven to nine highly homologous variants made up a TCR beta motif, and this motif appeared characteristic of ankylosing spondylitis blood.

Input material: blood, either unsorted or a sorted T cell fraction (not recorded which). The TCR sequence derives from a male donor with ankylosing spondylitis. The chain uses TRBV11-3 and TRBJ2-1; TRBD2 matches at 7 bases. This chain's CDR3 is CASSLEAGIEQFF. CDR3 in DNA: TGTGCCAGCAGCTTAGAAGCGGGGATTGAGCAGTTCTTC. Drawing the rest from reference TRBV11-3 and TRBJ2-1, the complete variable domain is EAGVVQSPRYKIIEKKQPVAFWCNPISGHNTLYWYLQNLGQGPELLIRYENEEAVDDSQLPKDRFSAERLKGVDSTLKIQPAELGDSAVYLCASSLEAGIEQFFGPGTRLTVL.